The 22 T cell receptor beta chains in this list originate from one sample, sequenced in a study of cytomegalovirus exposure and HLA in healthy donors. Sequencing was performed with immunoSEQ multiplex PCR; in TCRdb, only in-frame clones are kept and a portion is missing. The table lists 220,000 or so clones, over 65% of them singletons. The sample taken for sequencing was PBMCs. Every receptor here comes from a woman aged 18-29 years in good health and CMV-seronegative.

This clone was counted a few times. The rearrangement links TRBV27 to TRBJ1-6; D is unclear. CDR1 and CDR2 (germline): MNHEY, SMNVEV (reference sequence). The ends were cut back, 3 bases at V and 5 bases at J, with 8 bases in the middle. The CDR3 spans 14 residues. DNA for the CDR3: TGTGCCAGCAGTTTTTACTGGGATAATTCACCCCTCCACTTT. Its protein is CASSFYWDNSPLHF.

The chain recombines TRBV6-4 with TRBJ2-2; 10 bases are a match to TRBD1. The CDR3 is 16 amino acids. The germline gives CDR1 MRHNA, CDR2 SNTAGT. V lost 0 bases to trimming and J lost 5 bases; unmatched junction nucleotides: 3. The CDR3 is CASSDSDRGHTGELFF. The CDR3 nucleotides are TGTGCCAGCAGTGACTCTGACAGGGGGCATACCGGGGAGCTGTTTTTT.

This sequence joins TRBV19 and TRBJ1-5, with 8 positions matching TRBD1. V was pared by 4 bases and J by 9 bases, with 8 bases of the junction left unmatched. This CDR3 is built from 14 residues. Germline assignment: CDR1 LNHDA and CDR2 SQIVND (reference sequence). The CDR3 here is CASSTDRGPSPQHF. CDR3 sequence (DNA): TGTGCCAGTAGTACCGACAGGGGACCCTCGCCCCAGCATTTT.

V and J are TRBV7-3 and TRBJ1-2, with D possibly being TRBD1 (6 bases). In germline, CDR1 is SGHTA, CDR2 FQGTGA. This CDR3 has 17 amino acids. V lost 2 bases, J lost 2 bases, and 18 bases lay in between. The CDR3, as DNA: TGTGCCAGCAGCTTAGTCGCGGATAACAGGGCAAACTATGGCTACACCTTC. Translated: CASSLVADNRANYGYTF.

V is TRBV6-5 and J is TRBJ2-5; 8 positions agree with TRBD1. CDR1 and CDR2 from the germline V gene are MNHEY and SVGAGI. The CDR3 contains 13 residues. V lost 5 bases to trimming and J lost 6 bases; unmatched junction nucleotides: 5. CDR3 loop: CASSVDRAKTQYF. The DNA for the CDR3 is TGTGCCAGCAGTGTGGACAGGGCGAAGACCCAGTACTTC.

The chain combines TRBV2 with TRBJ2-1; D uncertain. CDR1 and CDR2 (germline): SNHLY, FYNNEI. CDR3 length: 15 amino acids. V was trimmed by 6 bases and J by 3 bases, leaving 15 bases between them. The DNA of the CDR3 is TGTGCCAGCAGAGTAGGGCAGGTTATCTACAATGAGCAGTTCTTC. Its translation: CASRVGQVIYNEQFF. Combining the CDR3 with reference TRBV2 and TRBJ2-1 gives the whole variable domain EPEVTQTPSHQVTQMGQEVILRCVPISNHLYFYWYRQILGQKVEFLVSFYNNEISEKSEIFDDQFSVERPDGSNFTLKIRSTKLEDSAMYFCASRVGQVIYNEQFFGPGTRLTVL.

The chain joins TRBV4-1 to TRBJ1-1; D not resolved. CDR1 is MGHRA, CDR2 YSYEKL, per germline. This CDR3 has 12 residues. With 7 bases removed from V and 4 bases from J, the gap between germline ends came to 10 bases. The DNA of the CDR3 is TGCGCCAGCACCCACGGTAGCACTGAAGCTTTCTTT. Protein product: CASTHGSTEAFF.

This rearrangement joins TRBV6-5 to TRBJ1-5; D is possibly TRBD1 (6 bases). Germline CDR1 reads MNHEY; CDR2 reads SVGAGI. The V end lost 10 bases, the J end lost 1 base, and 8 bases lay between the germline ends. This CDR3 has 12 amino acids. CDR3 amino acids: CATGASNQPQHF. The CDR3 DNA is TGTGCCACAGGGGCCAGCAATCAGCCCCAGCATTTT.

This clone was observed a handful of times. The chain uses TRBV19 and TRBJ1-2, with TRBD1 matching over 7 bases. After removal of 5 bases from V and 5 bases from J, the junction contained 11 bases not matched to a gene. Germline V gene lookup returns CDR1 LNHDA and CDR2 SQIVND (reference sequence). CDR3 length: 15 residues. The CDR3 DNA reads TGTGCCAGTAGTTCCATACAGGGGTTAGGGTATGGCTACACCTTC. Translating it yields CASSSIQGLGYGYTF.

The chain recombines TRBV5-6 with TRBJ1-5, with D tentatively TRBD1 (6 bases). Trimming left V 2 bases short and J 6 bases short, with 12 bases between. Germline CDR1 SGHDT, CDR2 YYEEEE. The CDR3 runs to 14 residues. Here the CDR3 DNA reads TGTGCCAGCAGCTTAGGGGGGTTCGGTCAGCCCCAGCATTTT. Protein sequence: CASSLGGFGQPQHF.

The chain links TRBV5-5 to TRBJ1-5; 7 nucleotides line up with TRBD1. There are 16 residues in the CDR3. Germline CDR1 SGHKS, CDR2 YYEKEE (reference sequence). With V trimmed by 4 bases and J by 0 bases, 7 bases remained unmatched. CDR3 sequence: CASSLYRDSSNQPQHF. The DNA of the CDR3 is TGTGCCAGCAGCCTTTACCGGGACAGTAGCAATCAGCCCCAGCATTTT.

The rearrangement joins TRBV6-5 to TRBJ2-1; 7 bases match TRBD2. This CDR3 has 15 residues. V lost 2 bases and J lost 3; bases outside the gene matches: 4. The germline V gene has CDR1 MNHEY and CDR2 SVGAGI. The CDR3, as DNA: TGTGCCAGCAGTTACGCGGGAGCGGACTACAATGAGCAGTTCTTC. Translated, it gives CASSYAGADYNEQFF.

The rearrangement links TRBV2 to TRBJ1-2; maybe TRBD1 (5 bases). Germline CDR1 reads SNHLY; CDR2 reads FYNNEI. Trimming stripped 5 bases from V and 6 bases from J, with 19 bases between. The CDR3 runs to 15 residues. Here the CDR3 reads CASSSSVTALDGYTF. The CDR3, as DNA: TGTGCCAGCAGTTCATCGGTGACAGCATTAGATGGCTACACCTTC.

The rearrangement joins TRBV27 to TRBJ2-1; 10 positions agree with TRBD2. Germline V CDR1 and CDR2: MNHEY, SMNVEV (reference sequence). The length of the CDR3 is 17 residues. J lost 3 bases, V lost 5 bases, and 10 bases had no gene match. The CDR3 DNA is TGTGCCAGCAGTAGGACCCAGCGGGAGGGCCTCTACAATGAGCAGTTCTTC. Amino acid sequence: CASSRTQREGLYNEQFF.

The rearrangement links TRBV29-1 to TRBJ2-2, with 9 bases that match TRBD1. Trimming took 7 bases from V and 5 from J; bases not matched to a gene: 8. CDR1 and CDR2 from the germline V gene are SQVTM and ANQGSEA. This CDR3 has 14 amino acids. The CDR3 loop is CSGLRDRATGELFF. In DNA, the CDR3 is TGCAGCGGCCTACGGGACAGGGCTACCGGGGAGCTGTTTTTT.

The V call is TRBV27, the J call TRBJ2-3, with a tentative D call TRBD2 (5 bases). Germline CDR1 MNHEY, CDR2 SMNVEV (reference sequence). The V gene lost 0 bases and the J gene lost 2 bases, with 6 bases spanning the gap. The CDR3 sequence is 14 residues long. CDR3 nucleotide sequence: TGTGCCAGCAGTTTATCGCGGGCCACAGATACGCAGTATTTT. Its protein product is CASSLSRATDTQYF.

The chain uses TRBV6-6 and TRBJ2-1; tentative D call: TRBD2 (6 bases). The CDR3 extends over 16 amino acids. Germline-derived CDR1 and CDR2 are MNHNY and SVGAGI (reference sequence). Trimming removed 2 bases at V and 4 bases at J, with 15 bases between. For the CDR3, the DNA is TGTGCCAGCAGTTACATGGGCGGGGCGGGATACAATGAGCAGTTCTTC. Translating gives CASSYMGGAGYNEQFF.

In DNA form, the CDR3 reads TGTGCCACCAGCAGAGAGGAAAGATCCGCCTACGAGCAGTACTTC. Encoded protein: CATSREERSAYEQYF. J is TRBJ2-7 and V is TRBV15; D is ambiguous. The CDR3 covers 15 residues. Germline assignment: CDR1 LNHNV and CDR2 YYDKDF (reference sequence). The V end was cut by 0 bases, the J end by 2 bases, with 11 bases between.

This clone has a single count. This chain connects TRBV11-2 to TRBJ2-7; D may match TRBD1 or TRBD2 (5 bases each). Germline values: CDR1 SGHAT, CDR2 FQNNGV. The V gene lost 0 bases and the J gene lost 6 bases, with 9 bases spanning the gap. The CDR3 contains 13 residues. CDR3 sequence: CASSLDVGTEQYF. In DNA form, the CDR3 reads TGTGCCAGCAGCTTAGATGTTGGGACCGAGCAGTACTTC.

The CDR3 spells CASSLGGMVEQYF. The CDR3 nucleotides are TGTGCCAGCAGCCTTGGGGGGATGGTCGAGCAGTACTTC. The rearrangement links TRBV14 to TRBJ2-7; D is possibly TRBD2 (6 bases). The V gene's germline CDR1 is SGHDN and CDR2 FVKESK. Trimming stripped 4 bases from V and 6 bases from J, with 13 bases between. The CDR3 covers 13 residues.

This sequence joins TRBV9 and TRBJ2-3; D possibly corresponds to TRBD1 (6 bases). The CDR3 is made up of 17 amino acids. The V end was cut by 0 bases, the J end by 1 base, with 15 bases between. Germline V gene data show CDR1 as SGDLS and CDR2 as YYNGEE. The CDR3 DNA sequence: TGTGCCAGCAGCGTAGCTACTTTGGCAGGGGGCACAGATACGCAGTATTTT. Its translation: CASSVATLAGGTDTQYF.

V usage is TRBV18 and J usage is TRBJ1-4; D uncertain. V was pared by 0 bases and J by 7 bases, with 12 bases between. The V gene's germline CDR1 is KGHSH and CDR2 LQKENI. There are 15 residues in the CDR3. The chain's CDR3 is CASSPPGRRGEKLFF. DNA for the CDR3: TGTGCCAGCTCACCACCAGGGAGAAGAGGTGAAAAACTGTTTTTT.